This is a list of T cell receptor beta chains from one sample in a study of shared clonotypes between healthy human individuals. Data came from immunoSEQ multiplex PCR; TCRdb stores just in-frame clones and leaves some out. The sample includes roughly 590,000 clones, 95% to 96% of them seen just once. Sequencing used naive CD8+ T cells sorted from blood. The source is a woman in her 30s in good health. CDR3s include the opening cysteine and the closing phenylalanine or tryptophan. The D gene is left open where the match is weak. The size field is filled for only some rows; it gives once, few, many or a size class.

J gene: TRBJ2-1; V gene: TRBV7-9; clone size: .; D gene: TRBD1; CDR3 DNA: TGTGCCAGCAGCTATCCAACAGGGGAGCATGAGCAGTTCTTC; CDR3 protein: CASSYPTGEHEQFF
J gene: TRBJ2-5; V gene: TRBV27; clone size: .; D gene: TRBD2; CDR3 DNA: TGTGCCAGCAGTTTGGACCCCGGGGGGGAGACCCAGTACTTC; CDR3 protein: CASSLDPGGETQYF
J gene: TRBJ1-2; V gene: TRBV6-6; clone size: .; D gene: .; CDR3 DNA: TGTGCCAGCAGTTACGGAGGGTCTAACTATGGCTACACCTTC; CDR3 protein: CASSYGGSNYGYTF
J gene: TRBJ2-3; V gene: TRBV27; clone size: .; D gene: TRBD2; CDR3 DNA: TGTGCCAGCGCCAGGTTACTAGCGGGAGGGGTAGGCGCAGATACGCAGTATTTT; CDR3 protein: CASARLLAGGVGADTQYF
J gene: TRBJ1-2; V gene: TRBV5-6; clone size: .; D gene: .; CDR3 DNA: TGTGCCAGCAGCTTGGGGTCGGCTTTCTATGGCTACACCTTC; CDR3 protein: CASSLGSAFYGYTF
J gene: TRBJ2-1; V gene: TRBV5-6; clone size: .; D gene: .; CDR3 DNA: TGTGCCAGCAGCTTGGAACTACACCGAGATGAGCAGTTCTTC; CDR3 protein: CASSLELHRDEQFF
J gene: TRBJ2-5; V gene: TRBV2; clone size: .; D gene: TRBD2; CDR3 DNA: TGTGCCAGCTCATCGACTAGCGGAGTACAAGAGACCCAGTACTTC; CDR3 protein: CASSSTSGVQETQYF
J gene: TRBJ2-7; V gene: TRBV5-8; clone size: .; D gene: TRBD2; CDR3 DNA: TGTGCCAGCAGCCCGGGACTAGCGGGCTACGAGCAGTACTTC; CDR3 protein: CASSPGLAGYEQYF
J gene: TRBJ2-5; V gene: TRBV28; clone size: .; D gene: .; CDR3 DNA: TGTGCCAGCAGTCGACAGTTAAGAGAGACCCAGTACTTC; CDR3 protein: CASSRQLRETQYF
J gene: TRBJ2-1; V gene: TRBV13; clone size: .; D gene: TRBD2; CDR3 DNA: TGTGCCAGCAGCTTAGCCGGGGCGGGAGGGAGGAATGAGCAGTTCTTC; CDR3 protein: CASSLAGAGGRNEQFF
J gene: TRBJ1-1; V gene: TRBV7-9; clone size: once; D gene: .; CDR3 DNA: TGTGCCAGCAGCCCCCCAAGGGCACAGCTAAACACTGAAGCTTTCTTT; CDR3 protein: CASSPPRAQLNTEAFF
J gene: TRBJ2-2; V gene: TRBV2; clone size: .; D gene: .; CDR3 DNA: TGTGCCAGCATTAGTGCGGAATCGAACACCGGGGAGCTGTTTTTT; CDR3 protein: CASISAESNTGELFF
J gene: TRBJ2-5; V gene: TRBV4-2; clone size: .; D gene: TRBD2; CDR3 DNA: TGTGCCAGCAGCCAAGAAAAAGGGGAACTAGCGGGAGAGCGGGAGACCCAGTACTTC; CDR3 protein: CASSQEKGELAGERETQYF
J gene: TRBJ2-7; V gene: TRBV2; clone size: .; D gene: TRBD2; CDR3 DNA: TGTGCCAGCAGTGCCGGGACTAGCGGAGGGTACGAGCAGTACTTC; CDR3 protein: CASSAGTSGGYEQYF
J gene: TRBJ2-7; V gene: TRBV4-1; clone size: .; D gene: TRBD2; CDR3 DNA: TGCGCCAGCAGCCCGGGACTAGCGGGAGCGGGCCTAACCTACGAGCAGTACTTC; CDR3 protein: CASSPGLAGAGLTYEQYF
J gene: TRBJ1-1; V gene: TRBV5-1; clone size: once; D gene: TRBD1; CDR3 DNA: TGCGCCAGCAGCGGCAACAGGGGCTGGAACACTGAAGCTTTCTTT; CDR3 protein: CASSGNRGWNTEAFF
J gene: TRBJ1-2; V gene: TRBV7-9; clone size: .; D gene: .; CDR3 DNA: TGTGCCAGCAGCTCAACAGGGTTTGGCTATGGCTACACCTTC; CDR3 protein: CASSSTGFGYGYTF
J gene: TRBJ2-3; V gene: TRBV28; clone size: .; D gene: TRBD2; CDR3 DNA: TGTGCCAGCAACCCCCTAACTAGCGGGACCCCCTATAGCACAGATACGCAGTATTTT; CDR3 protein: CASNPLTSGTPYSTDTQYF
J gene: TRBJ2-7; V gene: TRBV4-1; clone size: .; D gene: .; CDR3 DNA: TGCGCCAGCAGCCAAGATCCTGAGGCCTTCTACGAGCAGTACTTC; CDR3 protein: CASSQDPEAFYEQYF
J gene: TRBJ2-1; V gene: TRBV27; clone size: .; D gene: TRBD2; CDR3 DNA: TGTGCCAGCAGTTTAACTAGCGGGTGGAATGAGCAGTTCTTC; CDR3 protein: CASSLTSGWNEQFF
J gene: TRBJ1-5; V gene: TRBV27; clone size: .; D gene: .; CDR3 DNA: TGTGCCAGCAGTTATGGGGTTTTACAGCCCCAGCATTTT; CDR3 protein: CASSYGVLQPQHF
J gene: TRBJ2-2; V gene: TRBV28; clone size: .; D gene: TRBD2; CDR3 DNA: TGTGCCAGCAGTTTAATTTGGATAGCGGGAGAGTCCGGGGAGCTGTTTTTT; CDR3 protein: CASSLIWIAGESGELFF
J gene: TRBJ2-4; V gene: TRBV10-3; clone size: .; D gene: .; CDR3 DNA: TGTGCCATCAGGGATTCCAAAAACATTCAGTACTTC; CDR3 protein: CAIRDSKNIQYF
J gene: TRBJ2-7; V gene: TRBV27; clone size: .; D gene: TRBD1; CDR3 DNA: TGTGCCAGCTCCGGGACAGGGCCCTACGAGCAGTACTTC; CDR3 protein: CASSGTGPYEQYF
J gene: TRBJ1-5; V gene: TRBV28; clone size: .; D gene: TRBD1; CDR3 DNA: TGTGCCAGCAGTTTGAGGGTCCCGGGACAGGGAATGAGCAATCAGCCCCAGCATTTT; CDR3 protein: CASSLRVPGQGMSNQPQHF
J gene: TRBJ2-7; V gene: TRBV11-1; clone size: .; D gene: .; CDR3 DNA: TGTGCCAGCAGCTTACAACAGGGATGGACGTATAACGAGCAGTACTTC; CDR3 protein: CASSLQQGWTYNEQYF
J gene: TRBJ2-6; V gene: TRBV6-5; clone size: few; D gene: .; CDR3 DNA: TGTGCCAGCAGTTACTCCTCTGGGGCCAACGTCCTGACTTTC; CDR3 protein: CASSYSSGANVLTF